The clone carrying this T cell receptor beta chain is judged medium-sized. Its antigen remains unknown. V gave up 4 bases and J gave up 7 bases; unmatched junction bases: 5. Germline V gene sequence: CDR1 MNHEY, CDR2 SMNVEV (reference sequence). The CDR3 length is 15 residues. These data belong to a study of T cell clones after liver transplantation. Overall study context: Samples came from ITN030ST, which attempted immunosuppression withdrawal within 2 years of liver transplantation.

Proliferating CFSE-low MLR cells were sequenced to define alloreactive TCRbeta sequences. The protocol was immunoSEQ multiplex PCR, while the TCRdb copy is restricted to in-frame clones and leaves out a portion. The sample has approximately 2,100 clones, approximately 20% seen once. V usage is TRBV27 and J usage is TRBJ2-1; 12 positions agree with TRBD2. The receptor comes from a human patient who received a liver transplant. The graft donor may have contributed some T cells. Sequencing was done on a sample of CD8+ T cells from cultured PBMCs. The CDR3 region is CASSSGLAGGNEQFF. The CDR3 DNA reads TGTGCCAGCAGTTCGGGACTAGCGGGTGGGAATGAGCAGTTCTTC.